Each of the 9 T cell receptor beta chains below was sequenced from the same sample in a study of graft-versus-host responses after intestinal transplantation. Generated by immunoSEQ multiplex PCR, the TCRdb table keeps only in-frame clones and is missing some. The sample has almost 55,000 clones; 91% are singletons. Sequenced material: PBMCs, taken 650 to 690 days after intestinal transplant. These receptors were obtained from a human patient who received an intestinal transplant, so some T cells may come from the graft donor.

The V and J genes are TRBV15 and TRBJ2-4; D not certain. CDR3 size: 15 residues. The V gene lost 6 bases and the J gene lost 1 base, with 13 bases spanning the gap. The germline V gene has CDR1 LNHNV and CDR2 YYDKDF (reference sequence). CDR3 bases: TGTGCCACCAGACCGTCCCCTGGGGCCAAAAACATTCAGTACTTC. Its translation is CATRPSPGAKNIQYF. Full variable domain (rest looked up from reference TRBV15 and TRBJ2-4): DAMVIQNPRYQVTQFGKPVTLSCSQTLNHNVMYWYQQKSSQAPKLLFHYYDKDFNNEADTPDNFQSRRPNTSFCFLDIRSPGLGDTAMYLCATRPSPGAKNIQYFGAGTRLSVL.

Regarding this clone: The junction departs from the called germline gene at one end, perhaps through a read error. This rearrangement joins TRBV11-2 to TRBJ1-4, with D perhaps matching TRBD1 (6 bases). This CDR3 comprises 16 residues. Germline V CDR1 and CDR2: SGHAT, FQNNGV. The CDR3 protein is CASSRGQTATNEKLLF. For the CDR3, the DNA is TGTGCCAGCAGCCGAGGACAGACTGCAACTAATGAAAAACTGCTTTTT.

The chain links TRBV27 to TRBJ1-1; 10 positions agree with TRBD1. In germline, CDR1 is MNHEY, CDR2 SMNVEV (reference sequence). Germline trimming cut 2 bases from V and 4 bases from J; bases unmatched to any gene: 4. This CDR3 region has 15 residues. CDR3 DNA sequence: TGTGCCAGCAGTTTAGGACAGGGGGGGGTCACTGAAGCTTTCTTT. It translates to CASSLGQGGVTEAFF.

The chain employs TRBV15 and TRBJ2-5; TRBD2 aligns across 12 bases. The CDR3 length is 16 residues. The germline V gene has CDR1 LNHNV and CDR2 YYDKDF (reference sequence). V trimming: 5 bases; J trimming: 3 bases; junction bases outside the gene matches: 7. The CDR3 sequence is CATSVPSGGAEETQYF. The DNA of the CDR3 is TGTGCCACCAGCGTCCCTAGCGGGGGGGCCGAAGAGACCCAGTACTTC.

The gene calls are TRBV11-3 and TRBJ2-2, with TRBD1 as a possible D gene (6 bases). In germline, CDR1 is SGHNT, CDR2 YENEEA. V gave up 5 bases and J gave up 0 bases, with 10 bases separating them. The CDR3 totals 15 residues. The CDR3: CASSPDRANTGELFF. In DNA form, the CDR3 reads TGTGCCAGCAGCCCGGACAGAGCGAACACCGGGGAGCTGTTTTTT.

This chain links TRBV19 with TRBJ1-1; D is perhaps TRBD1 (5 bases). Trimming took 5 bases from V and 7 from J, leaving 11 bases between them. The length of the CDR3 is 12 residues. Germline CDR1 LNHDA, CDR2 SQIVND (reference sequence). CDR3 sequence: CASSEITGEAFF. DNA of the CDR3: TGTGCCAGTAGTGAGATCACAGGTGAAGCTTTCTTT.

This chain uses TRBV12-5 with TRBJ2-3; 7 bases line up with TRBD1. Looked up from germline, CDR1 is LGHNT and CDR2 is FRNRAP. V lost 5 bases, J lost 1 base, and 9 bases stayed unmatched. The CDR3 runs 16 residues. This CDR3 is CASGNNRGRGTDTQYF. CDR3 coding DNA: TGTGCTAGTGGTAATAACAGGGGTAGGGGCACAGATACGCAGTATTTT.

The chain has TRBV7-9 and TRBJ1-1; D is perhaps TRBD1 (5 bases). Looked up from germline, CDR1 is SEHNR and CDR2 is FQNEAQ (reference sequence). The CDR3 extends over 15 amino acids. V dropped 4 bases and J dropped 3 bases, with 15 bases sitting between them. CDR3: CASSSGRVRDTEAFF. The CDR3 region has the DNA TGTGCCAGCAGCTCAGGGAGGGTGAGGGACACTGAAGCTTTCTTT.

The CDR3 nucleotides read TGTGCCAGCAGTGAATGGGCCGGGACTAATGAAAAACTGTTTTTT. It encodes CASSEWAGTNEKLFF. The J gene is TRBJ1-4, the V gene TRBV25-1; D is undetermined. The germline V gene has CDR1 MGHDK and CDR2 SYGVNS. V was pared by 1 base and J by 2 bases, with 8 bases between. CDR3 length equals 15 residues. The variable domain in full, completed from reference TRBV25-1 and TRBJ1-4, reads EADIYQTPRYLVIGTGKKITLECSQTMGHDKMYWYQQDPGMELHLIHYSYGVNSTEKGDLSSESTVSRIRTEHFPLTLESARPSHTSQYLCASSEWAGTNEKLFFGSGTQLSVL.